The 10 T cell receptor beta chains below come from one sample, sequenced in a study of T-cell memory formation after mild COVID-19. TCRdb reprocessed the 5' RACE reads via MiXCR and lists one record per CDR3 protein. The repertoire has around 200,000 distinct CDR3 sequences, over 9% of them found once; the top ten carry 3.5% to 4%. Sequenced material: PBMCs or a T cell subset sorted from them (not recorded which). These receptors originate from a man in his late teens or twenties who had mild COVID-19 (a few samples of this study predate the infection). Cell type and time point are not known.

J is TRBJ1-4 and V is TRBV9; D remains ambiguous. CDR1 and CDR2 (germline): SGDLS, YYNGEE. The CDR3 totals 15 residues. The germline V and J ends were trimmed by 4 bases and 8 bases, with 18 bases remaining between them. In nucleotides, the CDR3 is TGTGCCAGCAGCAGAGGGAAGGGAGCTGGGGAAAAACTGTTTTTT. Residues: CASSRGKGAGEKLFF.

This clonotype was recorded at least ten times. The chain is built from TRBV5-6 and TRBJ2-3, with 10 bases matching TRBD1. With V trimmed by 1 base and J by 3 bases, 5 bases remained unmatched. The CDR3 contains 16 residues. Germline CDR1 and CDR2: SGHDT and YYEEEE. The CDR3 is CASSLLTGQGTDTQYF. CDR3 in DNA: TGTGCCAGCAGCTTGCTGACGGGACAGGGGACAGATACGCAGTATTTT.

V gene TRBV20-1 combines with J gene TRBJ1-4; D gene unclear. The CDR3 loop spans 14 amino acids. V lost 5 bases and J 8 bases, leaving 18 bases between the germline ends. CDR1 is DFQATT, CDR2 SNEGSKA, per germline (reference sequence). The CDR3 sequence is CSAETQGIGEKLFF. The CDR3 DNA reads TGCAGTGCTGAAACACAAGGGATAGGCGAAAAACTGTTTTTT.

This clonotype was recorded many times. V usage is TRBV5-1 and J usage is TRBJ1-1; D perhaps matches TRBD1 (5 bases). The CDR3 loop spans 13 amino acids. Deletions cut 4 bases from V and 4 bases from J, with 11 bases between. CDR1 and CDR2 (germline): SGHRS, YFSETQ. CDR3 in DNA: TGCGCCAGCAGCCGAGTGGGGCGCACTGAAGCTTTCTTT. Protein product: CASSRVGRTEAFF.

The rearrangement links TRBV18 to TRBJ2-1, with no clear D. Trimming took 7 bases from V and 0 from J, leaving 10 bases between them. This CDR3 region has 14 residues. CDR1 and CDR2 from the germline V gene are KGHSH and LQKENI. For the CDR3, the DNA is TGTGCCAGCTGTCCCCCCAGCTCCTACAATGAGCAGTTCTTC. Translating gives CASCPPSSYNEQFF. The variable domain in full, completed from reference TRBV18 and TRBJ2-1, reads NAGVMQNPRHLVRRRGQEARLRCSPMKGHSHVYWYRQLPEEGLKFMVYLQKENIIDESGMPKERFSAEFPKEGPSILRIQQVVRGDSAAYFCASCPPSSYNEQFFGPGTRLTVL.

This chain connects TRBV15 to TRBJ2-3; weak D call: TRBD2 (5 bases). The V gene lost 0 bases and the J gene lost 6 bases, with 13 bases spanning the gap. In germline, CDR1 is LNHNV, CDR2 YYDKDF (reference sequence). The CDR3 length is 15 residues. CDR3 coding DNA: TGTGCCACCAGCAGAGATCCGGGGAGCTTGGATACGCAGTATTTT. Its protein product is CATSRDPGSLDTQYF. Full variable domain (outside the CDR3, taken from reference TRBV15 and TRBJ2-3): DAMVIQNPRYQVTQFGKPVTLSCSQTLNHNVMYWYQQKSSQAPKLLFHYYDKDFNNEADTPDNFQSRRPNTSFCFLDIRSPGLGDTAMYLCATSRDPGSLDTQYFGPGTRLTVL.

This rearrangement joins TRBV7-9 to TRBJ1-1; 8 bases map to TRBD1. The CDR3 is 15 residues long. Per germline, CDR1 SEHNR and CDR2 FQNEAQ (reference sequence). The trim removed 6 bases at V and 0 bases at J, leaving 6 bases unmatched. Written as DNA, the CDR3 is TGTGCCAGCAGACACCAGACAGGGGTGAACACTGAAGCTTTCTTT. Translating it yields CASRHQTGVNTEAFF.

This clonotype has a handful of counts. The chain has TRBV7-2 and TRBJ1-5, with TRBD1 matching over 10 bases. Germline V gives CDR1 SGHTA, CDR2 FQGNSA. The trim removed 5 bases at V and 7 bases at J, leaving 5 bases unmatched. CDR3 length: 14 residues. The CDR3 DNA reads TGTGCCAGCAGCCGGGACAGGGGTGGACAGCCCCAGCATTTT. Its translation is CASSRDRGGQPQHF.

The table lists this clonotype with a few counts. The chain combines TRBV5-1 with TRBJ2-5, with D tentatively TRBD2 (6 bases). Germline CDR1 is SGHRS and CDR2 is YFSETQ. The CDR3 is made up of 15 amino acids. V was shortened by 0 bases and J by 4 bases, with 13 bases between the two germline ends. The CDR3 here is CASSLGPGGRETQYF. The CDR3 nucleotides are TGCGCCAGCAGCTTGGGTCCAGGAGGGAGAGAGACCCAGTACTTC.

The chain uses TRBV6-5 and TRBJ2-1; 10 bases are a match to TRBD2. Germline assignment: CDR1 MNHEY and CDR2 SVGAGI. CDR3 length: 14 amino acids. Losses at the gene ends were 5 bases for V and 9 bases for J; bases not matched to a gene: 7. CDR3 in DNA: TGTGCCAGCAGTCAGCGGGGGGGTCCGTTTGAGCAGTTCTTC. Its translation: CASSQRGGPFEQFF.